This is a list of T cell receptor beta chains from one sample in a study of beta chain features in type 1 diabetes. The repertoire was sequenced with immunoSEQ multiplex PCR; TCRdb's copy has only in-frame clones and lacks some. The data hold about 900,000 clones, with about 17% observed a single time. The sequenced material came from naive CD4+ T cells from blood. Receptor source: a woman aged 18-35 years in good health. Both conserved end residues are part of each CDR3. The D gene is left open where the match is weak. Expanded clones get a size class; other rows say once, few or many, or leave the size out.

v_call	j_call	clone_size	d_call	cdr3_aa	cdr3_nt
TRBV13	TRBJ2-1	few	NA	CASTKQEGKGFF	TGTGCCAGCACCAAACAAGAGGGCAAGGGATTCTTC
TRBV2	TRBJ1-1	NA	TRBD1	CASRTTYRGSIEAFF	TGTGCCAGCAGGACTACTTACAGGGGGAGTATTGAAGCTTTCTTT
TRBV4-1	TRBJ2-1	few	TRBD2	CASSHPVSGRSYNEQFF	TGCGCCAGCAGCCACCCGGTCAGCGGGAGATCCTACAATGAGCAGTTCTTC
TRBV29-1	TRBJ2-7	NA	TRBD2	CSVEDWSRTSGAYEQYF	TGCAGCGTTGAAGATTGGTCAAGGACTAGCGGCGCCTACGAGCAGTACTTC
TRBV7-2	TRBJ1-1	NA	NA	CASSRGGLMNTEAFF	TGTGCCAGCAGCAGAGGGGGACTTATGAACACTGAAGCTTTCTTT
TRBV7-3	TRBJ2-3	NA	TRBD2	CASSPPGSGRGTDTQYF	TGTGCCAGCAGCCCACCCGGTAGCGGGAGAGGAACGGATACGCAGTATTTT
TRBV28	TRBJ1-5	NA	NA	CASSLLSGQSNQPQHF	TGTGCCAGCAGTTTATTGTCCGGACAAAGCAATCAGCCCCAGCATTTT
TRBV4-2	TRBJ2-5	few	NA	CASSQEVYPKETQYF	TGTGCCAGCAGCCAAGAGGTCTACCCAAAAGAGACCCAGTACTTC
TRBV11-2	TRBJ1-3	NA	NA	CASSLVGERNTIYF	TGTGCCAGCAGCTTAGTAGGAGAGAGAAACACCATATATTTT
TRBV9	TRBJ2-6	few	NA	CASSERHYISGANVLTF	TGTGCCAGCAGCGAAAGGCATTACATCTCTGGGGCCAACGTCCTGACTTTC
TRBV6-6	TRBJ1-2	few	NA	CASSYSGGSYGYTF	TGTGCCAGCAGTTACTCGGGCGGAAGTTATGGCTACACCTTC
TRBV18	TRBJ1-2	few	NA	CASSPFQGNQADTF	TGTGCCAGCTCACCATTTCAGGGCAATCAGGCGGACACCTTC
TRBV21-1	TRBJ2-7	NA	NA	CASSNSTDGPREGYEQYF	TGTGCCAGCAGCAATTCGACCGACGGACCCCGGGAGGGTTACGAGCAGTACTTC
TRBV7-2	TRBJ2-7	few	NA	CASSLQPSGTNEQYF	TGTGCCAGCAGCTTACAGCCGTCGGGTACCAACGAGCAGTACTTC
TRBV6-5	TRBJ2-1	NA	TRBD2	CASSYPRVAGGNEQFF	TGTGCCAGCAGTTACCCTAGGGTAGCGGGGGGCAATGAGCAGTTCTTC
TRBV27	TRBJ2-1	few	NA	CASSDNYGRFSHNEQFF	TGTGCCAGCAGTGACAATTACGGGAGATTCAGCCACAATGAGCAGTTCTTC
TRBV6-6	TRBJ2-3	few	TRBD1	CASRTGGTDTQYF	TGTGCCAGCAGGACAGGGGGCACAGATACGCAGTATTTT
TRBV9	TRBJ2-6	NA	NA	CASSVVMGRANSGANVLTF	TGTGCCAGCAGCGTAGTGATGGGCAGGGCCAACTCTGGGGCCAACGTCCTGACTTTC
TRBV7-3	TRBJ2-3	NA	TRBD2	CASSLTGLAGDTQYF	TGTGCCAGCAGCTTAACCGGACTAGCGGGAGATACGCAGTATTTT
TRBV6-5	TRBJ1-2	few	NA	CASSYSGRGDYGYTF	TGTGCCAGCAGTTACTCGGGGAGGGGAGACTATGGCTACACCTTC
TRBV29-1	TRBJ1-2	NA	TRBD1	CSVGTGNGYTF	TGCAGCGTTGGGACAGGGAATGGCTACACCTTC
TRBV9	TRBJ2-7	NA	NA	CASSFAGGREQYF	TGTGCCAGCAGCTTTGCAGGTGGAAGGGAGCAGTACTTC
TRBV5-4	TRBJ2-1	few	NA	CASSSDRIVSYNEQFF	TGTGCCAGCAGCTCCGACCGGATAGTCTCCTACAATGAGCAGTTCTTC
TRBV7-9	TRBJ1-1	NA	NA	CASSLVTNTEAFF	TGTGCCAGCAGCTTAGTCACGAACACTGAAGCTTTCTTT
TRBV4-3	TRBJ1-5	few	NA	CASSQIRGGNQPQHF	TGCGCCAGCAGCCAAATTCGGGGGGGGAATCAGCCCCAGCATTTT
TRBV6-5	TRBJ2-5	few	NA	CASSYSYSTVSETQYF	TGTGCCAGCAGTTACTCCTATTCAACCGTCTCAGAGACCCAGTACTTC
TRBV27	TRBJ2-7	few	NA	CASSAGRGAYEQYF	TGTGCCAGCAGTGCCGGAAGAGGTGCCTACGAGCAGTACTTC
TRBV23-1	TRBJ1-5	NA	NA	CASSQSYGRDGNQPQHF	TGCGCCAGCAGTCAATCGTATGGTAGGGATGGCAATCAGCCCCAGCATTTT
TRBV7-8	TRBJ2-7	few	NA	CASSSSRKSSYEQYF	TGTGCCAGCAGCTCCTCCAGGAAAAGCTCCTACGAGCAGTACTTC
TRBV28	TRBJ1-2	NA	NA	CASSYLNYGYTF	TGTGCCAGCTCCTACTTAAACTATGGCTACACCTTC
TRBV19	TRBJ2-4	few	TRBD1	CASRQRQGPELAKNIQYF	TGTGCCAGTAGGCAGAGACAGGGGCCAGAATTAGCCAAAAACATTCAGTACTTC
TRBV10-3	TRBJ2-5	few	TRBD1	CAIKGGQGQETQYF	TGTGCCATCAAGGGGGGACAGGGGCAAGAGACCCAGTACTTC
TRBV28	TRBJ2-1	NA	TRBD2	CASSWGATSGKNEQFF	TGTGCCAGCAGCTGGGGGGCTACTAGCGGGAAGAATGAGCAGTTCTTC
TRBV4-3	TRBJ1-5	NA	NA	CASSTRTGRQPQHF	TGCGCCAGCAGCACCCGAACAGGGCGTCAGCCCCAGCATTTT
TRBV7-2	TRBJ2-1	few	NA	CASSLARLNNEQFF	TGTGCCAGCAGCTTAGCGCGACTGAACAATGAGCAGTTCTTC
TRBV7-2	TRBJ1-2	few	NA	CASSSSGSYGYTF	TGTGCCAGCAGCTCCTCGGGGTCCTATGGCTACACCTTC
TRBV7-8	TRBJ2-3	NA	TRBD1	CASSLQGQGTDTQYF	TGTGCCAGCAGCTTGCAGGGACAGGGTACAGATACGCAGTATTTT
TRBV2	TRBJ1-4	NA	NA	CASRPNLGEKLFF	TGTGCCAGCAGACCGAACCTGGGGGAAAAACTGTTTTTT
TRBV6-1	TRBJ2-6	few	NA	CASSEAQGTSGANVLTF	TGTGCCAGCAGTGAAGCCCAGGGTACTTCTGGGGCCAACGTCCTGACTTTC
TRBV28	TRBJ2-5	few	TRBD1	CASSLDREETQYF	TGTGCCAGCAGTCTTGACAGGGAGGAGACCCAGTACTTC
TRBV7-9	TRBJ2-6	few	TRBD1	CASSARQGRLSGANVLTF	TGTGCCAGCAGCGCCCGACAGGGGAGACTGTCTGGGGCCAACGTCCTGACTTTC
TRBV6-6	TRBJ1-1	NA	NA	CASKVRGRGDTEAFF	TGTGCCAGCAAAGTAAGGGGTCGCGGGGACACTGAAGCTTTCTTT
TRBV5-4	TRBJ2-7	NA	TRBD2	CASSLSGGVYEQYF	TGTGCCAGCAGCTTAAGCGGGGGGGTCTACGAGCAGTACTTC
TRBV7-8	TRBJ1-3	NA	NA	CASSSPSSGNTIYF	TGTGCCAGCAGCTCGCCGAGCTCTGGAAACACCATATATTTT
TRBV28	TRBJ2-5	NA	TRBD1	CASTIQGGGTQYF	TGTGCCAGCACCATACAGGGGGGTGGGACCCAGTACTTC
TRBV28	TRBJ2-7	NA	NA	CASRQRSTYEQYF	TGTGCCAGCAGACAACGTAGTACCTACGAGCAGTACTTC
TRBV28	TRBJ2-7	NA	NA	CASSSLAGITYEQYF	TGTGCCAGCAGTTCTTTGGCGGGAATAACCTACGAGCAGTACTTC
TRBV7-9	TRBJ1-1	few	NA	CASSPHGGPEAFF	TGTGCCAGCAGCCCTCATGGGGGTCCTGAAGCTTTCTTT
TRBV4-2	TRBJ2-2	few	NA	CASSHIGGSGELFF	TGTGCCAGCAGCCACATAGGGGGGTCCGGGGAGCTGTTTTTT
TRBV18	TRBJ2-7	NA	TRBD2	CASSSSGLAGNYEQYF	TGTGCCAGCTCTTCCTCCGGGCTAGCGGGAAACTACGAGCAGTACTTC
TRBV6-5	TRBJ1-5	NA	NA	CASAGGNSNQPQHF	TGTGCCAGCGCCGGGGGGAATAGCAATCAGCCCCAGCATTTT
TRBV7-2	TRBJ2-5	few	NA	CASTQAETQYF	TGTGCCAGCACCCAGGCGGAGACCCAGTACTTC
TRBV7-2	TRBJ2-7	NA	NA	CASSLGSYEQYF	TGTGCCAGCAGCTTAGGGTCCTACGAGCAGTACTTC